This TCR beta chain was documented in a study of T cell repertoires in cytomegalovirus infection. About the research overall: Evidence of both CMV infection and a matching HLA type came from public TCR beta signatures.

The CDR3 is made up of 23 amino acids. The trim removed 0 bases at V and 0 bases at J, leaving 19 bases unmatched. The germline V gene encodes CDR1 MNHEY and CDR2 SMNVEV (reference sequence). Remarks on this clonotype: What it binds is not known.

Study observations and caveats: CMV-specific HLA-C-restricted TCR beta clonotypes dominated the ex vivo response. Pooled public TCR beta family frequency picked out CMV carriers with the relevant HLA.

TCRdb analysed the reads with MiXCR anew, one entry per CDR3 protein. The table lists about 530,000 distinct CDR3 sequences, about 30% of them singletons. The TCR originated in a human donor in good health (CMV status not recorded). Some clones in this sample may be carry-over from other donors' samples. The J gene is TRBJ2-2, the V gene TRBV27; 10 nucleotides line up with TRBD1. Sequenced sample: PBMCs. Here the CDR3 DNA reads TGTGCCAGCAGTTTATCTACCTACGACAGGGGGCGAAGATCCTACGCGAACACCGGGGAGCTGTTTTTT. Encoded protein: CASSLSTYDRGRRSYANTGELFF.